This T cell receptor (beta chain) was observed in a study of metastatic and nonmetastatic thyroid tumors. All patients reached thyroid surgery having received no treatment beforehand. TCRdb re-called the PCR reads through MiXCR. The table records some 15,000 clones, about 15% of them present only once. This clone was detected only once. Antigen specificity is unknown. Study-level findings and limits: Relative to benign nodules, malignant thyroid tumors were reportedly characterized by significantly elevated TCR beta diversity in blood and tumor.

Germline lookup yields CDR1 DFQATT and CDR2 SNEGSKA (reference sequence). This CDR3 contains 15 residues. J was trimmed by 6 bases and V by 6 bases; bases with no gene match: 14. This receptor was identified in a female donor with papillary thyroid cancer or a benign thyroid nodule (not recorded which). Some clones in this sample may be carry-over from other donors' samples. The sample comprised blood. V gene TRBV20-1 combines with J gene TRBJ2-5; 9 bases map to TRBD1. The CDR3 here is CSATPDPGQGKTQYF. In nucleotides, the CDR3 is TGCAGTGCCACCCCCGACCCGGGACAGGGAAAGACCCAGTACTTC.